Listed here is a single T cell receptor (beta chain). What it binds is unknown. Germline V gene lookup returns CDR1 MDHEN and CDR2 SYDVKM. Trimming removed 6 bases from V and 5 bases from J; junction bases left unmatched: 9. The CDR3 covers 15 residues. The data are from a study of T cell repertoires in cytomegalovirus infection. Study information: Matching HLA type, along with CMV infection, was indicated by public TCR beta signatures.

Using its own MiXCR run on the reads, TCRdb lists one record per CDR3 protein. The sample yields around 130,000 distinct CDR3 sequences, roughly 9% seen once. Study-wide results and limits: Carriers of CMV plus the relevant HLA were identified by cumulative public TCR beta family frequency. Within the response measured ex vivo, HLA-C-restricted CMV-specific TCR beta clonotypes were dominant.

The material sequenced was PBMCs. This TCR was sampled from a human donor in good health (CMV status not recorded). Some clones in this sample may be carry-over from other donors' samples. This chain uses TRBV28 with TRBJ1-1, with TRBD1 identical over 10 bases. CDR3 DNA: TGTGCCAGCAGATCCCCTGGGACAGGGGTTACTGAAGCTTTCTTT. Translating it yields CASRSPGTGVTEAFF.